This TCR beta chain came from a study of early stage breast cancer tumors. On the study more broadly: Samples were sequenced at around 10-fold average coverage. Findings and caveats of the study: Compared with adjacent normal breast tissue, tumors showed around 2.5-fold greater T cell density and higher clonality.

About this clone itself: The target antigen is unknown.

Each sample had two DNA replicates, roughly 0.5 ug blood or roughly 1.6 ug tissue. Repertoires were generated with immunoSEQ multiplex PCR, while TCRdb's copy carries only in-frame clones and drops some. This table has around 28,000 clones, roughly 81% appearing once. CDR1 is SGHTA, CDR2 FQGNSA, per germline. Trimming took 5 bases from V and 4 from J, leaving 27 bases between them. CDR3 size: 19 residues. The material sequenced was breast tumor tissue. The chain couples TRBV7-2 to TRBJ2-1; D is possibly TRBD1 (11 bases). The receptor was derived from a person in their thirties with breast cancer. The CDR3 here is CASSRTGGSMTSGYNEQFF. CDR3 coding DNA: TGTGCCAGCAGCCGGACAGGGGGCTCTATGACTAGCGGGTACAATGAGCAGTTCTTC.